One sample yielded the 19 T cell receptor beta chains listed below, sequenced in a study of cytomegalovirus exposure and HLA in healthy donors. The PCR contained 60 Vbeta and 13 Jbeta primers. Method: immunoSEQ multiplex PCR; TCRdb's copy keeps in-frame clones and lacks some. Altogether around 150,000 clones are present, 77% being singletons, with the ten largest covering 7% to 9%. The source material was PBMCs. These receptors all stem from a male donor in good health and CMV-seropositive.

The chain uses TRBV2 and TRBJ2-7; 7 bases match TRBD2. There are 14 residues in the CDR3. The germline gives CDR1 SNHLY, CDR2 FYNNEI. The V segment lost 6 bases and the J segment 0 bases; nucleotides outside the gene matches: 5. CDR3: CASRGGKGSYEQYF. The DNA for the CDR3 is TGTGCCAGCAGGGGGGGGAAAGGCTCCTACGAGCAGTACTTC.

The sample holds a few counts of this clone. The rearrangement uses TRBV2 and TRBJ1-2; D is unresolved. This CDR3 contains 12 residues. Germline assignment: CDR1 SNHLY and CDR2 FYNNEI. Trimming cost V 8 bases and J 7 bases, with 14 bases left between them. The CDR3 is CASGRERGGYTF. The CDR3 DNA reads as TGTGCCAGCGGGAGAGAACGGGGTGGCTACACCTTC.

Worth noting for this clone: At one of its ends the junction is not consistent with the germline gene, which may arise from a read error. The chain uses TRBV11-2 and TRBJ1-2, with D possibly being TRBD1 (5 bases). Germline assignment: CDR1 SGHAT and CDR2 FQNNGV. This CDR3 contains 12 residues. CDR3 loop: CASSLDQNRLSF. The CDR3 nucleotides are TGTGCCAGCAGCTTAGATCAGAACAGGCTGTCCTTC.

This clone occurred once. This chain joins TRBV11-2 and TRBJ2-7; TRBD2 matches at 12 bases. There are 16 residues in the CDR3. CDR1 SGHAT and CDR2 FQNNGV come from the germline V gene. The V gene end was trimmed by 0 bases and the J gene end by 5 bases; junction bases not matched to a gene: 5. CDR3 coding DNA: TGTGCCAGCAGCTTAGAGCTAGCGGGGGGGCAGAACGAGCAGTACTTC. Translated, it gives CASSLELAGGQNEQYF.

The CDR3 reads CASSQDSRLMNTEAFF. CDR3 nucleotides: TGCGCCAGCAGCCAAGATAGCAGACTCATGAACACTGAAGCTTTCTTT. The chain is built from TRBV4-1 and TRBJ1-1; no reliable D call. Trimming left V 0 bases short and J 0 bases short, with 11 bases between. Germline V gene sequence: CDR1 MGHRA, CDR2 YSYEKL. The CDR3 runs 16 residues.

The chain combines TRBV5-1 with TRBJ1-2; 7 bases agree with TRBD1. Germline CDR1 and CDR2: SGHRS and YFSETQ. This CDR3 spans 12 amino acids. Losses at the gene ends were 9 bases for V and 11 bases for J; bases not matched to a gene: 13. The CDR3 region is CATRLGGGWYTF. The CDR3 coding sequence is TGCGCCACGCGGCTAGGGGGCGGGTGGTACACCTTC.

This clone was counted a single time. This chain links TRBV30 with TRBJ1-2, with a tentative D call TRBD1 (6 bases). V dropped 0 bases and J dropped 6 bases, with 11 bases sitting between them. Germline V CDR1 and CDR2: GTSNPN, SVGIG (reference sequence). CDR3 size: 13 residues. DNA of the CDR3: TGTGCCTGGAGTGTACGGGACATGGATGGCTACACCTTC. The encoded protein is CAWSVRDMDGYTF.

This clone has just a few counts. The chain joins TRBV4-1 to TRBJ2-3; 7 nucleotides match TRBD2. V trimming: 1 base; J trimming: 2 bases; junction bases outside the gene matches: 6. CDR1 and CDR2 (germline): MGHRA, YSYEKL. This CDR3 is built from 16 residues. Here the CDR3 DNA reads TGCGCCAGCAGCCAAGTATGGCGGGGGTCCACAGATACGCAGTATTTT. This sequence encodes CASSQVWRGSTDTQYF.

This clone appeared a single time. This chain uses TRBV9 with TRBJ2-5, with 7 bases aligning to TRBD2. Germline assignment: CDR1 SGDLS and CDR2 YYNGEE. Losses at the gene ends were 3 bases for V and 3 bases for J; bases not matched to a gene: 14. This CDR3 is built from 17 residues. This chain's CDR3 is CASSEAPGSLAEETQYF. The DNA of the CDR3 is TGTGCCAGCAGCGAGGCCCCGGGGAGTCTAGCGGAAGAGACCCAGTACTTC.

The chain has TRBV15 and TRBJ2-7, with D possibly TRBD1 on 6 matching bases. This CDR3 contains 14 residues. With 0 bases removed from V and 3 bases from J, the gap between germline ends came to 9 bases. The germline gives CDR1 LNHNV, CDR2 YYDKDF (reference sequence). CDR3 amino acids: CATSREDSFYEQYF. CDR3 in DNA: TGTGCCACCAGCAGAGAGGACAGCTTCTACGAGCAGTACTTC.

This clone was counted once. This chain uses TRBV30 with TRBJ2-3; no firm D call. Germline CDR1 is GTSNPN and CDR2 is SVGIG (reference sequence). This CDR3 region has 16 residues. Trimming took off 0 bases at V and 4 bases at J, with 17 bases between the two ends. CDR3 sequence reads: CAWSVPIGGTADTQYF. The CDR3 DNA reads as TGTGCCTGGAGTGTACCAATTGGCGGTACGGCAGATACGCAGTATTTT. The variable domain in full, completed from reference TRBV30 and TRBJ2-3, reads SQTIHQWPATLVQPVGSPLSLECTVEGTSNPNLYWYRQAAGRGLQLLFYSVGIGQISSEVPQNLSASRPQDRQFILSSKKLLLSDSGFYLCAWSVPIGGTADTQYFGPGTRLTVL.

The J gene is TRBJ2-1, the V gene TRBV4-1; D is possibly TRBD1 (5 bases). Germline CDR1 is MGHRA and CDR2 is YSYEKL. Trimming pared 0 bases from V and 4 bases from J, leaving 10 bases between. This CDR3 is built from 15 residues. CDR3 residues: CASSQEAAGYNEQFF. DNA for the CDR3: TGCGCCAGCAGCCAAGAGGCTGCAGGGTACAATGAGCAGTTCTTC.

The chain has TRBV5-1 and TRBJ1-2; no clear D gene. The V gene lost 3 bases and the J gene lost 0 bases, with 12 bases spanning the gap. CDR1 is SGHRS and CDR2 is YFSETQ in the germline V gene. The CDR3 loop spans 15 amino acids. CDR3 sequence reads: CASSSWPGANYGYTF. The CDR3 DNA follows: TGCGCCAGCAGCTCATGGCCGGGAGCTAACTATGGCTACACCTTC. The whole variable domain, remainder taken from reference TRBV5-1 and TRBJ1-2, is KAGVTQTPRYLIKTRGQQVTLSCSPISGHRSVSWYQQTPGQGLQFLFEYFSETQRNKGNFPGRFSGRQFSNSRSEMNVSTLELGDSALYLCASSSWPGANYGYTFGSGTRLTVV.

V and J are TRBV5-6 and TRBJ2-2, with D possibly being TRBD2 (5 bases). The germline CDR1 and CDR2 sequences are SGHDT and YYEEEE. Trimming pared 6 bases from V and 0 bases from J, leaving 9 bases between. The CDR3 contains 14 residues. The CDR3 protein is CASTPGTNTGELFF. CDR3 DNA: TGTGCCAGCACCCCCGGGACGAACACCGGGGAGCTGTTTTTT.

V is TRBV5-1 and J is TRBJ2-3, with 7 bases matching TRBD1. Unmatched junction bases numbered 10, after V lost 0 bases and J lost 0 bases. Per germline, CDR1 SGHRS and CDR2 YFSETQ. The CDR3 runs to 18 residues. This chain's CDR3 is CASSLETGQFPSTDTQYF. For the CDR3, the DNA is TGCGCCAGCAGCTTGGAGACAGGGCAGTTTCCCAGCACAGATACGCAGTATTTT. The whole variable domain, remainder taken from reference TRBV5-1 and TRBJ2-3, is KAGVTQTPRYLIKTRGQQVTLSCSPISGHRSVSWYQQTPGQGLQFLFEYFSETQRNKGNFPGRFSGRQFSNSRSEMNVSTLELGDSALYLCASSLETGQFPSTDTQYFGPGTRLTVL.

The sample holds one count of this clone. The genes are TRBV27 and TRBJ1-5; D is perhaps TRBD1 (5 bases). Trimming took off 2 bases at V and 14 bases at J, with 16 bases between the two ends. The germline gives CDR1 MNHEY, CDR2 SMNVEV (reference sequence). This CDR3 comprises 13 residues. The CDR3 loop is CASSLTARAGKHF. The CDR3 DNA sequence: TGTGCCAGCAGTTTAACAGCCCGGGCAGGGAAGCATTTT.

The chain has TRBV30 and TRBJ1-1; the D gene is possibly TRBD1 (6 bases). This CDR3 spans 13 amino acids. The ends were cut back, 5 bases at V and 6 bases at J, with 16 bases in the middle. Per germline, CDR1 GTSNPN and CDR2 SVGIG (reference sequence). The CDR3 protein is CAWEKQGRAEAFF. CDR3 DNA: TGTGCCTGGGAAAAACAGGGACGGGCTGAAGCTTTCTTT.

V gene TRBV10-2 combines with J gene TRBJ1-6, with 7 bases matching TRBD1. Losses at the gene ends were 3 bases for V and 7 bases for J; bases not matched to a gene: 9. CDR3 length equals 16 residues. CDR1 is WSHSY and CDR2 is SAAADI in the germline V gene. CDR3 sequence (DNA): TGCGCCAGCAGTGAAGTAGGACAGGTGCGGAATTCACCCCTCCACTTT. It encodes CASSEVGQVRNSPLHF.

A few counts support this clone. The J gene is TRBJ1-1, the V gene TRBV6-1; TRBD1 agrees at 9 bases. The CDR3 totals 23 residues. J was trimmed by 2 bases and V by 1 base; bases with no gene match: 26. Germline V CDR1 and CDR2: MNHNS, SASEGT. CDR3 sequence reads: CASSEGYARPRTGATRLNTEAFF. In DNA, the CDR3 is TGTGCCAGCAGTGAAGGGTATGCTCGCCCGAGGACAGGGGCCACCCGGCTCAACACTGAAGCTTTCTTT.